One and the same sample provided the 14 T cell receptor beta chains below, sequenced in a study of technical replicates of blood from a few donors. TCRdb's table, derived via immunoSEQ multiplex PCR, lists solely in-frame clones and lacks some. The table records more than 65,000 clones, 93% of them present only once. Sequencing used T cells isolated from PBMCs. The receptors were gathered from a human donor in good health.

This chain links TRBV5-1 with TRBJ1-2; tentative D call: TRBD1 (5 bases). Germline CDR1 reads SGHRS; CDR2 reads YFSETQ. The germline V and J ends were trimmed by 3 bases and 4 bases, with 22 bases remaining between them. The CDR3 is 17 residues long. CDR3 sequence (DNA): TGCGCCAGCAGCTCCCACGGGGGGGGGAGAAGCTTCTATGGCTACACCTTC. This gives the protein CASSSHGGGRSFYGYTF.

In this sample, this clone turned up once. V usage is TRBV9 and J usage is TRBJ1-5; D call uncertain. With 4 bases removed from V and 4 bases from J, the gap between germline ends came to 15 bases. The CDR3 is 15 amino acids. Germline V CDR1 and CDR2: SGDLS, YYNGEE. The DNA for the CDR3 is TGTGCCAGCAGCACCCGGGAGGGATTAAATCAGCCCCAGCATTTT. This sequence encodes CASSTREGLNQPQHF.

This clone showed up just once. This chain links TRBV7-9 with TRBJ2-7, with 8 bases lining up with TRBD2. This CDR3 contains 15 residues. The V segment lost 5 bases and the J segment 3 bases; nucleotides outside the gene matches: 9. Germline CDR1 and CDR2: SEHNR and FQNEAQ (reference sequence). The DNA for the CDR3 is TGTGCCAGCAGCCCGCTGGGGAGCGGGAGCTACGAGCAGTACTTC. Its protein product is CASSPLGSGSYEQYF.

This chain joins TRBV10-1 and TRBJ2-7; TRBD1 matches at 10 bases. The CDR3 extends over 12 amino acids. Germline lookup yields CDR1 WNHNN and CDR2 SYGVQD (reference sequence). The J segment lost 5 bases and the V segment lost 6 bases, leaving 1 base of the junction unmatched. The CDR3 loop reads CASSGQGDEQYF. Here the CDR3 DNA reads TGCGCCAGCAGCGGACAGGGGGACGAGCAGTACTTC.

The chain combines TRBV5-6 with TRBJ2-5, with 9 nucleotides matching TRBD1. With 3 bases clipped from V and 5 bases from J, the junction kept 5 bases outside the gene matches. Germline V CDR1 and CDR2: SGHDT, YYEEEE. This CDR3 is 14 amino acids long. CDR3 loop: CASSSTGGRETQYF. For the CDR3, the DNA is TGTGCCAGCAGCTCCACAGGGGGCCGGGAGACCCAGTACTTC.

The CDR3 coding sequence is TGTGCCATCACCCCGGACACGGGGGTGCGTATCGGGGAGCTGTTTTTT. Encoded protein: CAITPDTGVRIGELFF. The chain joins TRBV10-3 to TRBJ2-2; a possible D gene is TRBD2 (6 bases). Trimming cost V 7 bases and J 7 bases, with 22 bases left between them. CDR1 and CDR2 (germline): ENHRY, SYGVKD. The CDR3 runs to 16 residues.

J is TRBJ2-3 and V is TRBV5-6; 9 nucleotides agree with TRBD2. The CDR3 runs 18 residues. V shed 2 bases and J 0 bases; nucleotides not matched to a gene: 10. Germline values: CDR1 SGHDT, CDR2 YYEEEE. DNA of the CDR3: TGTGCCAGCAGCTTCTTCACAGCGGGAGGCACTAGCACAGATACGCAGTATTTT. This translates into CASSFFTAGGTSTDTQYF.

The V call is TRBV4-1, the J call TRBJ2-5; TRBD1 aligns across 8 bases. The CDR3 spans 14 residues. The V segment lost 2 bases and the J segment 6 bases; nucleotides outside the gene matches: 5. Germline values: CDR1 MGHRA, CDR2 YSYEKL. The CDR3 sequence is CASSQIQGGKTQYF. DNA for the CDR3: TGCGCCAGCAGCCAAATACAGGGGGGAAAGACCCAGTACTTC.

The V and J genes are TRBV10-3 and TRBJ2-3, with 7 bases identical to TRBD2. CDR3 length equals 15 residues. Losses at the gene ends were 3 bases for V and 4 bases for J; bases not matched to a gene: 7. Germline V gives CDR1 ENHRY, CDR2 SYGVKD. The CDR3: CAISEGGRFSDTQYF. The CDR3 DNA sequence: TGTGCCATCAGTGAAGGCGGGAGATTCTCAGATACGCAGTATTTT.

This clone was picked up one time. Other DNA sequences in the sample encode the same CDR3. CDR3 in amino acids: CASSYGQNTEAFF. The CDR3 region has the DNA TGCGCCAGCAGCTACGGACAGAACACTGAAGCTTTCTTT. The rearrangement uses TRBV5-1 and TRBJ1-1; D may be TRBD1 (5 bases). V shed 3 bases and J shed 1 base, with 7 bases lying between them. The CDR3 extends over 13 amino acids. Looked up from germline, CDR1 is SGHRS and CDR2 is YFSETQ.

The gene calls are TRBV13 and TRBJ2-3; no firm D call. CDR3 size: 16 residues. The germline gives CDR1 PRHDT, CDR2 FYEKMQ (reference sequence). V was shortened by 6 bases and J by 0 bases, with 16 bases between the two germline ends. The CDR3 DNA reads as TGTGCCAGCAGTGGATATGAGCGATCTAGCACAGATACGCAGTATTTT. Its protein product is CASSGYERSSTDTQYF.

This chain connects TRBV28 to TRBJ1-5, with D possibly TRBD1 on 5 matching bases. The CDR3 covers 15 residues. Germline V gives CDR1 MDHEN, CDR2 SYDVKM. Trimming pared 3 bases from V and 1 base from J, leaving 10 bases between. CDR3 loop: CASSLWGGSNQPQHF. Written as DNA, the CDR3 is TGTGCCAGCAGTTTGTGGGGCGGCAGCAATCAGCCCCAGCATTTT.

The V and J genes are TRBV10-3 and TRBJ2-6; 7 nucleotides line up with TRBD2. This CDR3 is built from 16 residues. Germline CDR1 and CDR2: ENHRY and SYGVKD. V shed 6 bases, J shed 4 bases, and the junction held 9 bases outside the gene matches. The CDR3 DNA reads as TGTGCCATCAGCCCAGACGCGGGAGCCGGGGCCAACGTCCTGACTTTC. Protein product: CAISPDAGAGANVLTF.

The genes are TRBV11-3 and TRBJ2-3; D uncertain. This CDR3 has 13 amino acids. V was cut by 1 base and J by 1 base, with 3 bases left in between. CDR1 is SGHNT, CDR2 YENEEA, per germline. CDR3 residues: CASSLAGTDTQYF. CDR3 in DNA: TGTGCCAGCAGCTTAGCAGGCACAGATACGCAGTATTTT.